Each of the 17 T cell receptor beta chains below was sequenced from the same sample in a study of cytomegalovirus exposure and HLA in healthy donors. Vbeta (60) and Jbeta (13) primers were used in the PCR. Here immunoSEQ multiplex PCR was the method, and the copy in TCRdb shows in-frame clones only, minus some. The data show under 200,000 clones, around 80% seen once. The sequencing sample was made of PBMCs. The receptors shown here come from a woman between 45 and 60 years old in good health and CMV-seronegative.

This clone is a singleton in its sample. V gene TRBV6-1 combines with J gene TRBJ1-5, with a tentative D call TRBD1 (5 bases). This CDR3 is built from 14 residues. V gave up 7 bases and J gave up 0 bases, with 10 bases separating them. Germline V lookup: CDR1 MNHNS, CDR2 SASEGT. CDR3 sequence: CASTRGNSNQPQHF. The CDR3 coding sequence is TGTGCCAGCACTCGGGGGAATAGCAATCAGCCCCAGCATTTT.

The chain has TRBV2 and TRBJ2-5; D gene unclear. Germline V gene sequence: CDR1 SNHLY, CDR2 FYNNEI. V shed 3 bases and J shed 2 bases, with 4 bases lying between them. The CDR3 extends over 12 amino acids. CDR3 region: CASSDHQETQYF. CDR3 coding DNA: TGTGCCAGCAGTGATCATCAAGAGACCCAGTACTTC.

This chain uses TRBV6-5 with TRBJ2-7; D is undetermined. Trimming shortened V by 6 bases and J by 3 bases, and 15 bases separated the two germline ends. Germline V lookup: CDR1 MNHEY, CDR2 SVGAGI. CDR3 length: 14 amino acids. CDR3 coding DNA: TGTGCCAGCAGCCTATACCCCAAGAACTACGAGCAGTACTTC. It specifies CASSLYPKNYEQYF.

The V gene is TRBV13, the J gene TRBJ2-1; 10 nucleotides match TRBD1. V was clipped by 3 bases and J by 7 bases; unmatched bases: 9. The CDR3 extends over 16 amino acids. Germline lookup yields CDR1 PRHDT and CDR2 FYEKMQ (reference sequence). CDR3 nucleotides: TGTGCCAGCAGCTTTTCTGGGACAGGGGAATTTAATGAGCAGTTCTTC. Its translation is CASSFSGTGEFNEQFF.

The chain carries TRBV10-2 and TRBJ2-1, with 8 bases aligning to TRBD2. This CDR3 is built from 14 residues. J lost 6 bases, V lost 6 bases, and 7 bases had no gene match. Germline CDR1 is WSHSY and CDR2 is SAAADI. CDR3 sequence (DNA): TGCGCCAGCAGGGTAAGCGGGAGTATCAATGAGCAGTTCTTC. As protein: CASRVSGSINEQFF.

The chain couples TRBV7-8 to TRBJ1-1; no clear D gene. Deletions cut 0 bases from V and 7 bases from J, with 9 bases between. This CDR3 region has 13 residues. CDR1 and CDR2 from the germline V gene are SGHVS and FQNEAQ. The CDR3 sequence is CASSLALGLEAFF. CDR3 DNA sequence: TGTGCCAGCAGCTTAGCGCTCGGACTTGAAGCTTTCTTT.

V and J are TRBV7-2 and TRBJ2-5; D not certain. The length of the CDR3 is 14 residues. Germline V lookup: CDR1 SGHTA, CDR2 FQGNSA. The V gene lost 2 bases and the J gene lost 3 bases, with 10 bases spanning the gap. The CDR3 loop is CASSLSATEETQYF. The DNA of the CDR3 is TGTGCCAGCAGCTTATCCGCGACTGAAGAGACCCAGTACTTC.

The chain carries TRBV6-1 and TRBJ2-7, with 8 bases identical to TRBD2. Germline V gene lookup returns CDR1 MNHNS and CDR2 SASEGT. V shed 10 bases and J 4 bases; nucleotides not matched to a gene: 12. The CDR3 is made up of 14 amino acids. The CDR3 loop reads CATQRTSPGYEQYF. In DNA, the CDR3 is TGTGCCACCCAGAGGACTAGCCCGGGTTACGAGCAGTACTTC.

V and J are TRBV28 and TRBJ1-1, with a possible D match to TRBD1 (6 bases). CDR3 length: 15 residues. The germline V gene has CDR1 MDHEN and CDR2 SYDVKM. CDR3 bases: TGTGCGGTGGGCAAGGACCCGGGGGGGGCGGTTGAAGCTTTCTTT. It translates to CAVGKDPGGAVEAFF.

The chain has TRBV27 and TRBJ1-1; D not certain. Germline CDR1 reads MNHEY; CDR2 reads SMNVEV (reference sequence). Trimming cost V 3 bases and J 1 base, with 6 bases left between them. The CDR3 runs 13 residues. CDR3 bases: TGTGCCAGCAGTTTGGACTGGAACACTGAAGCTTTCTTT. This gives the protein CASSLDWNTEAFF.

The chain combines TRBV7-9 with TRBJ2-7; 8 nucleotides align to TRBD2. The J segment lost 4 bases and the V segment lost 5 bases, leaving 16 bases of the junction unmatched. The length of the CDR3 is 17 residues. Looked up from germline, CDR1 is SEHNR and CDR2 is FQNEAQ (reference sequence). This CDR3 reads CASSPSPLAARYYEQYF. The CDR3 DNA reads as TGTGCCAGCAGCCCCTCACCACTAGCGGCAAGATATTACGAGCAGTACTTC.

This chain's CDR3 is CASSFKGGAGFF. The CDR3 region has the DNA TGTGCCAGCAGCTTCAAGGGGGGGGCGGGGTTCTTC. This chain connects TRBV7-2 to TRBJ2-1; D is possibly TRBD2 (7 bases). The CDR3 runs to 12 residues. Germline V gene lookup returns CDR1 SGHTA and CDR2 FQGNSA. V dropped 3 bases and J dropped 15 bases, with 15 bases sitting between them.

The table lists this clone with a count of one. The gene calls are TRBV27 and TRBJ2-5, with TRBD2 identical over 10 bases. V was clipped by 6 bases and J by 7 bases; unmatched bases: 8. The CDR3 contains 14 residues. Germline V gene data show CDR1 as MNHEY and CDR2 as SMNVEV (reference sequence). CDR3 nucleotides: TGTGCCAGCAGGGCCGGGACTAGCGACGTGACCCAGTACTTC. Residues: CASRAGTSDVTQYF.

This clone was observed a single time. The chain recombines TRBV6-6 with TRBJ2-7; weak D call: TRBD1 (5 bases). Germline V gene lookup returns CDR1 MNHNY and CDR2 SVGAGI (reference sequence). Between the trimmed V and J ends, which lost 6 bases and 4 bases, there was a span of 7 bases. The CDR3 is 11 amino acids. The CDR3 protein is CASRAGYEQYF. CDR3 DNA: TGTGCCAGCAGAGCAGGGTACGAGCAGTACTTC.

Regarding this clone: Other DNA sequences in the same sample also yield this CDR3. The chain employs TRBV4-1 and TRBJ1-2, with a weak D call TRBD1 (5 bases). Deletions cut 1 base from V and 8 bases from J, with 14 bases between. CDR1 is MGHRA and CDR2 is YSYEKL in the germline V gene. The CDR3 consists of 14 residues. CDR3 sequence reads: CASSQAVQGKGYTF. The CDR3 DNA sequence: TGCGCCAGCAGCCAAGCGGTCCAGGGCAAGGGCTACACCTTC.

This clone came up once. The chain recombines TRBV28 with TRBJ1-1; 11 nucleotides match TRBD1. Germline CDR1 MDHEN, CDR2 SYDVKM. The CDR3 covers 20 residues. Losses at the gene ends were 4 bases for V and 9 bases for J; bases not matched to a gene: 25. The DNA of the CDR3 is TGTGCCAGCAGTTCACCCCCTGGCCGTTGGGGACAGGGGGGGTCCGTGAAAGCTTTCTTT. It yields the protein CASSSPPGRWGQGGSVKAFF.

The chain's CDR3 is CASSLPGYQETQYF. The CDR3 DNA reads as TGTGCCAGCAGCTTACCAGGGTACCAAGAGACCCAGTACTTC. The chain has TRBV7-8 and TRBJ2-5; a possible D gene is TRBD1 (5 bases). Germline values: CDR1 SGHVS, CDR2 FQNEAQ. Trimming left V 2 bases short and J 0 bases short, with 7 bases between. The CDR3 covers 14 residues.